The sequence of this T cell receptor (beta chain) was determined in a study of blood T cell repertoires in COVID-19. Overall study: Acute and convalescent COVID-19 specimens originated in the United States, Italy and Spain. From T cells, B-cell-depleted T cells, or PBMCs came the material, which was cDNA or gDNA.

With 4 bases removed from V and 7 bases from J, the gap between germline ends came to 15 bases. The CDR3 is made up of 14 amino acids. Germline V CDR1 and CDR2: SGHRS, YFSETQ. In the study's own analysis: How many nucleated cells were present was estimated from reference gene primer amplification. TCRdb's table, derived via immunoSEQ multiplex PCR, lists solely in-frame clones and lacks some. The V and J calls and the clone size are those of that table, but D and trimming were determined from the DNA. The sample yields around 150,000 clones, roughly 85% seen once. The chain carries TRBV5-1 and TRBJ2-1, with a tentative D call TRBD2 (6 bases). This TCR came from a man in his fifties or sixties with acute or convalescent COVID-19. Material for sequencing was peripheral blood. The CDR3 loop is CASSPISGTNEQFF. For the CDR3, the DNA is TGCGCCAGCAGCCCGATTTCCGGGACTAATGAGCAGTTCTTC.